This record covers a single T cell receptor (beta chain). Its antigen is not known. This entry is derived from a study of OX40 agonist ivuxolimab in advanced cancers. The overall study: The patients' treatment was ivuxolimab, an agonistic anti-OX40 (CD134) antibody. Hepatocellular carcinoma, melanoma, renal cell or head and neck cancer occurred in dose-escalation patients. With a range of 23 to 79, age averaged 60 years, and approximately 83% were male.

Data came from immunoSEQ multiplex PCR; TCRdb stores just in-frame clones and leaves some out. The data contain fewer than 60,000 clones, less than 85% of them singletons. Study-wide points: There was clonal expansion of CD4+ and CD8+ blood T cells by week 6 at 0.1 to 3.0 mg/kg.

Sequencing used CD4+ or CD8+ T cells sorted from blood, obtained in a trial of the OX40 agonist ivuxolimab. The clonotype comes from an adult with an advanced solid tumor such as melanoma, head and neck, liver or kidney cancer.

CDR3 amino acids: CASSRGGVGSGNTIYF. DNA for the CDR3: TGCGCCAGCAGTCGCGGGGGTGTCGGGTCTGGAAACACCATATATTTT. The J gene is TRBJ1-3, the V gene TRBV5-1, with a weak D call TRBD1 (5 bases). The V end lost 5 bases, the J end lost 1 base, and 16 bases lay between the germline ends. The V gene's germline CDR1 is SGHRS and CDR2 YFSETQ. The CDR3 consists of 16 residues.